A selection of T cell receptor beta chains follows, all from one sample in a study of CD8 T cells in Susac syndrome. MiXCR was run by TCRdb on the immunoSEQ multiplex PCR reads, yielding one entry per CDR3 protein. The table has 100,000 to 150,000 distinct CDR3 sequences, roughly 80% seen once; the top ten hold 0.5% to 0.65%. Input material: CD8+ T cells from PBMCs. All receptors derive from a human donor with multiple sclerosis. The CDR3 runs from the conserved cysteine through the conserved F or W. A D gene is named only where the DNA matches it firmly. Some rows have no size entry. The others give once, few or many, or a class for an expanded clone.

v_gene	abundance	len	d_gene	j_gene	CDR3aa	CDR3nt
TRBV28	NA	13	NA	TRBJ1-1	CASSLEQGTEAFF	TGTGCCAGCAGCCTAGAACAGGGCACTGAAGCTTTCTTT
TRBV9	few	14	NA	TRBJ1-5	CASSVGGTYQPQHF	TGTGCCAGCAGCGTAGGGGGAACCTATCAGCCCCAGCATTTT
TRBV12-3/TRBV12-4	NA	12	NA	TRBJ2-7	CASSNRPYEQYF	TGTGCCAGCAGTAACCGCCCCTACGAGCAGTACTTC
TRBV11-3	NA	16	TRBD1	TRBJ2-5	CASSLGDRGSQETQYF	TGTGCCAGCAGCCTAGGGGACAGGGGAAGCCAAGAGACCCAGTACTTC
TRBV5-1	NA	15	NA	TRBJ1-2	CASSLAPDSVYGYTF	TGCGCCAGCAGCTTGGCCCCGGACAGCGTATATGGCTACACCTTC
TRBV12-3/TRBV12-4	NA	17	TRBD2	TRBJ2-3	CASSLLAGEGGTDTQYF	TGTGCCAGCAGTTTATTAGCGGGAGAGGGGGGCACAGATACGCAGTATTTT
TRBV7-9	few	14	NA	TRBJ1-5	CASSFSGLNQPQHF	TGTGCCAGCAGCTTTTCAGGGCTGAATCAGCCCCAGCATTTT
TRBV27	few	13	NA	TRBJ2-7	CASSSGRSYEQYF	TGTGCCAGCAGTTCAGGCCGTTCCTACGAGCAGTACTTC
TRBV15	NA	15	TRBD1	TRBJ1-2	CATSTRQGEGYGYTF	TGTGCCACCAGCACTAGACAGGGAGAGGGCTATGGCTACACCTTC
TRBV4-1	NA	18	NA	TRBJ2-2	CASSQDRGRDTTTGELFF	TGCGCCAGCAGCCAAGATAGGGGGAGGGACACGACCACCGGGGAGCTGTTTTTT
TRBV19	NA	12	NA	TRBJ1-2	CASTLDRTGYTF	TGTGCCAGTACCCTCGACAGGACTGGCTACACCTTC
TRBV2	once	17	TRBD1	TRBJ1-2	CASRFPSAPGQGYGYTF	TGTGCCAGCAGATTTCCTAGCGCTCCGGGACAGGGCTATGGCTACACCTTC
TRBV30	NA	13	NA	TRBJ2-1	CACVGGGANEQFF	TGTGCCTGTGTGGGTGGGGGGGCCAATGAGCAGTTCTTC
TRBV13	NA	15	TRBD1	TRBJ2-7	CASSHRGQSSYEQYF	TGTGCCAGCAGCCACCGGGGACAGAGTTCCTACGAGCAGTACTTC
TRBV6-2/TRBV6-3	NA	14	NA	TRBJ1-5	CASCSGPAVQPQHF	TGTGCCAGCTGCTCCGGACCCGCGGTTCAGCCCCAGCATTTT
TRBV11-3	NA	15	NA	TRBJ1-1	CASSLTGFTNTEAFF	TGTGCCAGCAGCTTAACGGGTTTTACGAACACTGAAGCTTTCTTT
TRBV7-3	NA	14	NA	TRBJ2-1	CASSLTGGENEQFF	TGTGCCAGCAGCTTAACGGGTGGGGAAAATGAGCAGTTCTTC
TRBV20-1	NA	14	NA	TRBJ1-2	CSAPDLITNYGYTF	TGCAGTGCGCCCGACCTTATTACTAACTATGGCTACACCTTC
TRBV5-4	NA	14	NA	TRBJ2-3	CASRFDTETDTQYF	TGTGCCAGCAGGTTCGACACGGAGACAGATACGCAGTATTTT
TRBV12-3/TRBV12-4	NA	14	NA	TRBJ1-2	CASSSGQGDYGYTF	TGTGCCAGCAGTTCGGGTCAGGGAGACTATGGCTACACCTTC
TRBV13	NA	12	TRBD1	TRBJ1-1	CASSPGRGQAFF	TGTGCCAGCAGCCCCGGGAGGGGGCAAGCTTTCTTT
TRBV4-1	few	15	NA	TRBJ1-2	CASSQYDSNRYGYTF	TGCGCCAGCAGCCAATACGACAGCAACCGCTATGGCTACACCTTC
TRBV28	NA	17	TRBD1	TRBJ1-4	CASSSLADDRASEKLFF	TGTGCCAGCAGTTCTCTCGCCGACGACAGGGCTAGTGAAAAACTGTTTTTT
TRBV7-9	NA	15	TRBD2	TRBJ2-3	CASSVPGLGKNTQYF	TGTGCCAGCAGCGTACCGGGACTAGGTAAGAATACGCAGTATTTT
TRBV4-2	few	15	NA	TRBJ2-3	CASSQGAVSTDTQYF	TGTGCCAGCAGCCAGGGGGCAGTTAGCACAGATACGCAGTATTTT
TRBV11-2	NA	16	TRBD1	TRBJ2-2	CASSFGQGGFTGELFF	TGTGCCAGCAGCTTTGGACAGGGAGGATTCACCGGGGAGCTGTTTTTT
TRBV29-1	NA	13	NA	TRBJ1-1	CSVVRRGDTEAFF	TGCAGCGTTGTGAGGAGGGGGGATACTGAAGCTTTCTTT
TRBV3-1	NA	14	NA	TRBJ1-4	CASSPRRASRKLFF	TGTGCCAGCAGCCCCAGACGGGCTTCTCGGAAACTGTTTTTT
TRBV30	NA	12	NA	TRBJ1-1	CAWSVSDTEAFF	TGTGCCTGGAGCGTCAGTGACACTGAAGCTTTCTTT
TRBV6-5	NA	15	NA	TRBJ1-1	CASSLSNQGNTEAFF	TGTGCCAGCAGCCTTAGTAATCAGGGGAACACTGAAGCTTTCTTT
TRBV27	few	13	NA	TRBJ1-1	CASSLLGSTEAFF	TGTGCCAGCAGTTTATTGGGCTCGACGGAAGCTTTCTTT
TRBV11-2	NA	15	NA	TRBJ2-5	CASSLWWAGTETQYF	TGTGCCAGCAGTCTCTGGTGGGCAGGGACAGAGACCCAGTACTTC
TRBV4-3	NA	14	NA	TRBJ1-1	CASSQVGVGAEAFF	TGCGCCAGCAGCCAAGTGGGGGTAGGCGCTGAAGCTTTCTTT
TRBV2	NA	14	NA	TRBJ2-3	CASSTGISTDTQYF	TGTGCCAGCAGTACAGGGATTTCCACAGATACGCAGTATTTT
TRBV2	NA	16	NA	TRBJ2-5	CASTGGRQRGQETQYF	TGTGCCAGCACTGGGGGGCGGCAGAGGGGACAAGAGACCCAGTACTTC
TRBV20-1	once	14	NA	TRBJ1-1	CSARSPRTHTEAFF	TGCAGTGCTAGAAGTCCGAGGACCCACACTGAAGCTTTCTTT
TRBV5-6	NA	17	TRBD1	TRBJ1-5	CASSLASYRGLGQPQHF	TGTGCCAGCAGCTTGGCCTCATACAGGGGGCTCGGTCAGCCCCAGCATTTT
TRBV4-3	NA	16	NA	TRBJ1-4	CASSQRSEAANEKLFF	TGCGCCAGCAGCCAAAGATCGGAGGCGGCCAATGAAAAACTGTTTTTT
TRBV6-1	NA	15	TRBD1	TRBJ2-5	CASTPHTGAGETQYF	TGTGCCAGCACCCCCCACACAGGGGCGGGTGAGACCCAGTACTTC
TRBV12-3/TRBV12-4	NA	14	NA	TRBJ1-5	CASSLSVGLGPQHF	TGTGCCAGCAGTTTGTCGGTAGGGCTCGGGCCCCAGCATTTT
TRBV12-3/TRBV12-4	NA	13	NA	TRBJ1-5	CASSTGWEQPQHF	TGTGCCAGCAGTACCGGGTGGGAGCAGCCCCAGCATTTT
TRBV6-5	once	14	NA	TRBJ2-1	CASSFIADGAEQFF	TGTGCCAGCAGTTTCATAGCGGATGGGGCTGAGCAGTTCTTC
TRBV27	NA	14	NA	TRBJ2-3	CASSYTGATDTQYF	TGTGCCAGCAGTTATACGGGGGCTACAGATACGCAGTATTTT
TRBV16	NA	14	NA	TRBJ2-7	CASSPKALDYEQYF	TGTGCCAGCAGCCCTAAAGCGCTGGACTACGAGCAGTACTTC
TRBV21-1	NA	16	NA	TRBJ2-7	CASREEGTKSSYEQYF	TGTGCCAGTCGAGAGGAGGGAACTAAATCCTCCTACGAGCAGTACTTC
TRBV4-1	NA	11	NA	TRBJ2-1	CASTLGGKQFF	TGCGCCAGCACACTTGGGGGCAAGCAGTTCTTC
TRBV7-2	NA	15	NA	TRBJ2-3	CASSLYEGVADTQYF	TGTGCCAGCAGCTTATACGAGGGGGTGGCAGATACGCAGTATTTT
TRBV4-1	NA	14	NA	TRBJ2-3	CASSLKTGGDTQYF	TGCGCCAGCAGCCTGAAGACCGGAGGAGATACGCAGTATTTT
TRBV11-2	few	13	NA	TRBJ1-2	CASSFGAARGYTF	TGTGCCAGCAGCTTCGGGGCAGCGAGGGGCTACACCTTC
TRBV13	NA	13	NA	TRBJ2-2	CASSLVNTGELFF	TGTGCCAGCAGCTTAGTAAACACCGGGGAGCTGTTTTTT
TRBV27	NA	13	NA	TRBJ1-2	CASSLDATYGYTF	TGTGCCAGCAGTTTAGACGCTACGTATGGCTACACCTTC
TRBV19	NA	15	NA	TRBJ2-4	CASSMAAGAKNIQYF	TGTGCCAGTAGTATGGCTGCGGGCGCCAAAAACATTCAGTACTTC
TRBV2	NA	15	NA	TRBJ2-7	CASSEAASVDYEQYF	TGTGCCAGCAGTGAAGCAGCCTCGGTCGACTACGAGCAGTACTTC